This T cell receptor beta chain emerged from a study of blood T cell repertoires in COVID-19. Background on the study: Italy, Spain and the United States were the sources of the convalescent and acute COVID-19 samples. Nucleic acid was either cDNA or gDNA, and it came from T cells, B-cell-depleted T cells, or PBMCs.

Original processing methods: Amplification with reference gene primers provided the estimates of nucleated cell counts. Assay: immunoSEQ multiplex PCR; the TCRdb copy retains only in-frame clones and omits some. The DNA gave D and trimming, while V, J and clone size come from that table. The sample carries around 210,000 clones, 86% recorded once. Germline V gene sequence: CDR1 SGDLS, CDR2 YYNGEE. V was clipped by 0 bases and J by 3 bases, with 13 bases between them. CDR3 length: 15 amino acids. This TCR came from a woman in her 70s with acute or convalescent COVID-19. Sequenced material: peripheral blood. The chain is built from TRBV9 and TRBJ2-7; possible D gene TRBD1, 6 bases. CDR3 amino acids: CASSVGGHPNYEQYF. The DNA of the CDR3 is TGTGCCAGCAGCGTAGGGGGACACCCGAACTACGAGCAGTACTTC.